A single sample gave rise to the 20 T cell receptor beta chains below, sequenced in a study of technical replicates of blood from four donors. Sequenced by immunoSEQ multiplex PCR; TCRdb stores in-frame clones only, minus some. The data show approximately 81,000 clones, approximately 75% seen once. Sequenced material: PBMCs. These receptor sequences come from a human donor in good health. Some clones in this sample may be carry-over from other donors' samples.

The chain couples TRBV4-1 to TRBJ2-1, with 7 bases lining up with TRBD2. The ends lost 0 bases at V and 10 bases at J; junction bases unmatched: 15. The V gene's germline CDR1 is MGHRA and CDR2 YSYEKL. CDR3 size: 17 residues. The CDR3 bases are TGCGCCAGCAGCCAAGATCAGCGTCGGCGGGAGTTCGAGGAGCAGTTCTTC. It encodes CASSQDQRRREFEEQFF.

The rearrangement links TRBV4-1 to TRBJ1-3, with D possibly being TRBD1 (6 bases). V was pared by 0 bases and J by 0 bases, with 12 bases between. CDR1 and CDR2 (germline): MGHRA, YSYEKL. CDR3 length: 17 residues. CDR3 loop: CASSQDVDSYSGNTIYF. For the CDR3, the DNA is TGCGCCAGCAGCCAAGATGTGGACAGCTACTCTGGAAACACCATATATTTT.

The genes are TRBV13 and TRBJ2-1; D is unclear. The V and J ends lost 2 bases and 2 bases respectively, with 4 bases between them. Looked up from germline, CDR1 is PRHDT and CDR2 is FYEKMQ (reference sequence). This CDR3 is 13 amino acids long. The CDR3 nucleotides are TGTGCCAGCAGCTTACGTACCTACAATGAGCAGTTCTTC. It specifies CASSLRTYNEQFF.

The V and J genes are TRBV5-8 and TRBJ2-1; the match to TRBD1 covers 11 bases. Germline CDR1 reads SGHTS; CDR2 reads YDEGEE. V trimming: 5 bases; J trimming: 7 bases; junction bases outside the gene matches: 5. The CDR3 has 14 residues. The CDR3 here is CASSSDRGLNEQFF. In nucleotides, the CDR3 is TGTGCCAGCAGTTCGGACAGGGGGCTAAATGAGCAGTTCTTC.

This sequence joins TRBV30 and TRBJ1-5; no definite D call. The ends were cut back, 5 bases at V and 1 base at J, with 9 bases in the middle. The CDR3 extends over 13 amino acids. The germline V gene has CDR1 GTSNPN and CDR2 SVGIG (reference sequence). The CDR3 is CAWGGGSNQPQHF. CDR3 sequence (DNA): TGTGCCTGGGGCGGAGGAAGCAATCAGCCCCAGCATTTT. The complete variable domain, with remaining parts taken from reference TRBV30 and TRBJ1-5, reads SQTIHQWPATLVQPVGSPLSLECTVEGTSNPNLYWYRQAAGRGLQLLFYSVGIGQISSEVPQNLSASRPQDRQFILSSKKLLLSDSGFYLCAWGGGSNQPQHFGDGTRLSIL.

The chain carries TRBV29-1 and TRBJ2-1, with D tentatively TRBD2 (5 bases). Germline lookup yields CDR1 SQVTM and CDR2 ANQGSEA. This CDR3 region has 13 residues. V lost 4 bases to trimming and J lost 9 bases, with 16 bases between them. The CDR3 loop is CSVGAVLRVEQFF. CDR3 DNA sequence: TGCAGCGTTGGAGCGGTCCTTCGTGTTGAGCAGTTCTTC.

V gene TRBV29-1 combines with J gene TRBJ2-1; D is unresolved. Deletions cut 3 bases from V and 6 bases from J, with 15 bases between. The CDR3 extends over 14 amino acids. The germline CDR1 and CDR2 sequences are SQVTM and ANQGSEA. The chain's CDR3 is CSVEGGRLSNEQFF. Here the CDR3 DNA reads TGCAGCGTTGAGGGTGGCCGACTCAGCAATGAGCAGTTCTTC.

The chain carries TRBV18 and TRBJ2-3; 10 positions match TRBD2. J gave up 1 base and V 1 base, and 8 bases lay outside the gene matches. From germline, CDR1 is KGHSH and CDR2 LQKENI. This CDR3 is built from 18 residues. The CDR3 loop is CASSPQGTGTSGTDTQYF. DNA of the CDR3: TGTGCCAGCTCACCACAGGGGACCGGGACTAGCGGCACAGATACGCAGTATTTT.

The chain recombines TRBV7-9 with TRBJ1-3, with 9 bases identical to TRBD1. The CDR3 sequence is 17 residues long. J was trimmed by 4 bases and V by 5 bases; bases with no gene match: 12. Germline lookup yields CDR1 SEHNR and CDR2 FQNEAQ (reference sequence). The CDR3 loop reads CASSHRTGDLAGNTIYF. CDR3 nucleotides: TGTGCCAGCAGCCATCGGACAGGGGACTTGGCGGGAAACACCATATATTTT. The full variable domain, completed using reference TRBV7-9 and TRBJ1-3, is DTGVSQNPRHKITKRGQNVTFRCDPISEHNRLYWYRQTLGQGPEFLTYFQNEAQLEKSRLLSDRFSAERPKGSFSTLEIQRTEQGDSAMYLCASSHRTGDLAGNTIYFGEGSWLTVV.

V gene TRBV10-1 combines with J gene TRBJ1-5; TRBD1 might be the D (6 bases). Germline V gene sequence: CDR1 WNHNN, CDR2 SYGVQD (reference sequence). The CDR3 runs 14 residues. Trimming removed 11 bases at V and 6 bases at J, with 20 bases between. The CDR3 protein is CARRPDRLSQPQHF. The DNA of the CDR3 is TGCGCCCGCCGGCCGGACAGATTAAGTCAGCCCCAGCATTTT.

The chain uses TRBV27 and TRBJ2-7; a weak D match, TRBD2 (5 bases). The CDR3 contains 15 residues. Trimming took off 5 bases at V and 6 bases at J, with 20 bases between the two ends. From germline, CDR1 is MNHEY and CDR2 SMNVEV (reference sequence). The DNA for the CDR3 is TGTGCCAGCAGTCCCGAGTTACTAGTAGGTGCCGAGCAGTACTTC. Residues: CASSPELLVGAEQYF.

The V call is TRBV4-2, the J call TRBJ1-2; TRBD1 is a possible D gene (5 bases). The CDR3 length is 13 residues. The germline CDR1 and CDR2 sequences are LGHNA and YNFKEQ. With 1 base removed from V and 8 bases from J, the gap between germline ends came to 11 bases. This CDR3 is CASSQGLGEGYTF. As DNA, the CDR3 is TGTGCCAGCAGCCAAGGGCTAGGGGAAGGCTACACCTTC.

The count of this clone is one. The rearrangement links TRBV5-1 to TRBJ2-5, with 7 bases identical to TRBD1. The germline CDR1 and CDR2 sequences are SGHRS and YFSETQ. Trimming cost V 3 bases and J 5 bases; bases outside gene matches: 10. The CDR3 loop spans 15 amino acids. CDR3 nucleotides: TGCGCCAGCAGCTCAGGGACAGCCTGGGGGGAGACCCAGTACTTC. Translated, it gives CASSSGTAWGETQYF.

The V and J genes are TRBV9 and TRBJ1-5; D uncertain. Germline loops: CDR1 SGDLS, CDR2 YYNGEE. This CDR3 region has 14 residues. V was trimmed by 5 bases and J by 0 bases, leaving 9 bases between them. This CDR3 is CASSSQDSNQPQHF. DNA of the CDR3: TGTGCCAGCAGTTCCCAGGATAGCAATCAGCCCCAGCATTTT.

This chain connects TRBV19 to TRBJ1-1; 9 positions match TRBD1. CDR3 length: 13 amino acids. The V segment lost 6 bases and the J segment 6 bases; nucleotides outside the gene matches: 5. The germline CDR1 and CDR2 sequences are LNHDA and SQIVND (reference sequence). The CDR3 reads CASRAGTGPEAFF. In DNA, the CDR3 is TGTGCCAGTAGGGCCGGGACAGGGCCTGAAGCTTTCTTT. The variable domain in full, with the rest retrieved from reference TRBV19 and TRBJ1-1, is DGGITQSPKYLFRKEGQNVTLSCEQNLNHDAMYWYRQDPGQGLRLIYYSQIVNDFQKGDIAEGYSVSREKKESFPLTVTSAQKNPTAFYLCASRAGTGPEAFFGQGTRLTVV.

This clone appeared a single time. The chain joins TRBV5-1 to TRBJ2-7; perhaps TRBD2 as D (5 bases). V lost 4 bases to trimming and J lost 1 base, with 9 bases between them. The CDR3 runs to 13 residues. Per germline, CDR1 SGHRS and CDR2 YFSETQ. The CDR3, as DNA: TGCGCCAGCAGCCCCTGGACTTCCTACGAGCAGTACTTC. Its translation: CASSPWTSYEQYF.

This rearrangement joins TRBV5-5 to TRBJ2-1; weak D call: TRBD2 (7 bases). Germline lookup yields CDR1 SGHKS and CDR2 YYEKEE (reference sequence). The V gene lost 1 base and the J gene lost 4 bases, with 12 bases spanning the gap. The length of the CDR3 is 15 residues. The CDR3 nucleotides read TGTGCCAGCAGCTTGTTCAGCGGGACATACAATGAGCAGTTCTTC. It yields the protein CASSLFSGTYNEQFF. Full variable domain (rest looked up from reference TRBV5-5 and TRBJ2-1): DAGVTQSPTHLIKTRGQQVTLRCSPISGHKSVSWYQQVLGQGPQFIFQYYEKEERGRGNFPDRFSARQFPNYSSELNVNALLLGDSALYLCASSLFSGTYNEQFFGPGTRLTVL.

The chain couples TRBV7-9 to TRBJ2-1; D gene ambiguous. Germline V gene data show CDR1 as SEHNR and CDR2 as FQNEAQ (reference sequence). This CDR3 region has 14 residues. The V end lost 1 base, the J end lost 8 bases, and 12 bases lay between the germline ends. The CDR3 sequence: CASSLGFGGDEQFF. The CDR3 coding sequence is TGTGCCAGCAGCTTAGGGTTTGGTGGAGATGAGCAGTTCTTC.

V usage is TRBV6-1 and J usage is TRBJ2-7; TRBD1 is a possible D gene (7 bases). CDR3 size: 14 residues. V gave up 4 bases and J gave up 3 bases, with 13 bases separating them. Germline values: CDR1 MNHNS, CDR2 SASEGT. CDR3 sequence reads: CASSGGDRNYEQYF. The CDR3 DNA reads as TGTGCCAGCAGTGGGGGGGACAGAAACTACGAGCAGTACTTC.

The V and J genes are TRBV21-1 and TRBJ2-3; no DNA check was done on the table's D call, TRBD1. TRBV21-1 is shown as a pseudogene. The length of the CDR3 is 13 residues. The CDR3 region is CALGAIGADTQYF. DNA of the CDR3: TGTGCCCTGGGGGCTATAGGTGCAGATACGCAGTATTTT.